The present T cell receptor beta chain was sequenced within a study of blood T cell repertoires in COVID-19. Across the study: From the United States, Italy and Spain came samples of acute and convalescent COVID-19.

This clone has only one observation. Losses at the gene ends were 4 bases for V and 1 base for J; bases not matched to a gene: 10. The CDR3 contains 16 residues. Germline V gives CDR1 MDHEN, CDR2 SYDVKM. The method was immunoSEQ multiplex PCR; TCRdb's version includes in-frame clones alone and lacks a portion of them. The sample yields about 110,000 clones, approximately 81% seen once. Sequencing was carried out using peripheral blood. This receptor was taken from a human donor in a cohort sampled during active COVID-19. The gene calls are TRBV28 and TRBJ2-7, with 7 positions matching TRBD2. The chain's CDR3 is CASSSVSGGTSYEQYF. CDR3 in DNA: TGTGCCAGCAGTTCAGTATCGGGGGGTACATCCTACGAGCAGTACTTC.